This T cell receptor (beta chain) derives from a study of cytomegalovirus exposure and HLA in healthy donors. General study results and limits: After further analysis at a later stage, 16,951 TCR beta sequences were associated with HLA alleles at 0.05 false discovery rate.

Concerning this clone itself: No antigen is known for it.

In the PCR, 60 Vbeta and 13 Jbeta primers were used. Using immunoSEQ multiplex PCR, the repertoire was profiled, and TCRdb retains in-frame clones only, with some absent. Found here are some 87,000 clones, around 79% of them singletons; the top ten hold roughly 22%. The CDR3 has 15 residues. CDR1 and CDR2 from the germline V gene are SGHDT and YYEEEE. J was trimmed by 2 bases and V by 3 bases; bases with no gene match: 6. The rearrangement uses TRBV5-6 and TRBJ2-7; 9 positions match TRBD2. The receptor was derived from a woman between 35 and 50 years old in good health and CMV-seropositive. Sequenced: PBMCs. The CDR3 DNA reads TGTGCCAGCAGCTCTCTAGCGGGGCCCACCTACGAGCAGTACTTC. Its protein product is CASSSLAGPTYEQYF.